This T cell receptor beta chain emerged from a study of blood T cell repertoires in COVID-19. In the authors' workflow: The authors estimated nucleated cell counts from reference gene primer amplification. Profiling relied on immunoSEQ multiplex PCR, and the TCRdb table lists in-frame clones only, not all of them. V, J and clone size reflect that table, while D and trimming were determined from the DNA. The sample has over 250,000 clones, 75% to 90% seen once. The germline CDR1 and CDR2 sequences are MDHEN and SYDVKM. Trimming left V 6 bases short and J 10 bases short, with 9 bases between. The CDR3 has 10 residues.

Sequenced material: PBMCs or T cells enriched from blood (not recorded which). The chain carries TRBV28 and TRBJ1-1; D remains ambiguous. This clonotype was obtained from a woman between 18 and 30 years old who had recovered from COVID-19. In DNA form, the CDR3 reads TGTGCCAGCAGGGGCGTAGGAGCTTTCTTT. The encoded protein is CASRGVGAFF.